The rows below give T cell receptor beta chains drawn from one sample of a study of T cells after yellow fever vaccination. TCRdb redid the calling of the 5' RACE reads with MiXCR, one entry per CDR3 protein. This sample yields tens of thousands of distinct CDR3 sequences, of which 4% to 5% are seen a single time; roughly 34% belongs to the top ten. The sequenced sample was PBMCs, either bulk or a sorted T-cell subset (CD4+, CD8+, memory, or dextramer-sorted; not recorded which), obtained on the day of the yellow fever booster vaccination. The source is a man younger than 35 who received the YFV17D yellow fever vaccine. Both conserved end residues are part of each CDR3. The D gene is left open where the match is weak. The listing skips clone size in some rows; elsewhere it reads once, few, many or a size class.

TRBJ2-1	TRBV7-9	many	.	14	CASSSNWGYNEQFF	TGTGCCAGCAGCTCTAATTGGGGCTACAATGAGCAGTTCTTC
TRBJ2-5	TRBV9	many	TRBD2	17	CASSGVRGLAPKETQYF	TGTGCCAGCAGCGGAGTACGGGGACTAGCGCCCAAAGAGACCCAGTACTTC
TRBJ2-3	TRBV5-1	few	.	14	CASSLVPGTDTQYF	TGCGCCAGCAGCTTGGTTCCGGGCACAGATACGCAGTATTTT
TRBJ2-7	TRBV20-1	many	TRBD2	16	CSARDRVAGAAYEQYF	TGCAGTGCTAGAGATCGAGTAGCGGGGGCCGCCTACGAGCAGTACTTC
TRBJ2-5	TRBV5-5	medium-sized	TRBD2	15	CASSLNSGGAETQYF	TGTGCCAGCAGCTTGAATAGCGGGGGGGCCGAGACCCAGTACTTC
TRBJ2-1	TRBV11-3	many	.	13	CASSFIPEGEQFF	TGTGCCAGCAGCTTTATCCCCGAAGGTGAGCAGTTCTTC
TRBJ2-3	TRBV12-3/TRBV12-4	many	TRBD1	15	CASSRQGLSTDTQYF	TGTGCCAGCAGTCGACAGGGGCTTAGCACAGATACGCAGTATTTT
TRBJ1-5	TRBV4-1	few	.	15	CASSQVGSLDQPQHF	TGCGCCAGCAGCCAAGTGGGGAGTTTGGATCAGCCCCAGCATTTT
TRBJ2-3	TRBV24-1	many	.	14	CATSFSAEADTQYF	TGTGCCACCAGTTTCAGCGCGGAGGCAGATACGCAGTATTTT
TRBJ2-5	TRBV4-2	.	TRBD2	15	CASSPASGGQETQYF	TGTGCCAGCAGCCCGGCTAGCGGGGGGCAAGAGACCCAGTACTTC